This T cell receptor (beta chain) stems from a study of blood T cells in healthy people across ages. Comments on this clonotype: Antigen unknown.

Points from the study as a whole: Long-lived donors had more naive CD4+ cells and higher diversity than aged donors.

Using a J-beta primer mix together with a sample-barcoded 5' primer, a second PCR was run for roughly 6 to 11 cycles. TCRdb redid the calling of the 5' RACE reads with MiXCR, one entry per CDR3 protein. The sample has around 800,000 distinct CDR3 sequences, about 42% seen once. There are 14 residues in the CDR3. V dropped 3 bases and J dropped 8; count of bases not matched to a gene: 4. This chain uses TRBV12-3 or TRBV12-4 with TRBJ1-6, with 7 bases aligning to TRBD1. Material for sequencing was blood. The origin of this receptor is a man in his fifties or sixties in good health. The CDR3 is CASSLTGYDSPLHF. The CDR3 DNA reads as TGTGCCAGCAGTTTGACAGGGTATGATTCACCCCTCCACTTT.